The 10 T cell receptor beta chains below come from one sample, sequenced in a study of blood T cell repertoires in COVID-19 (dated by TCRdb to the early 2020s). Libraries were built with the immunoSEQ multiplex PCR assay. The source is immuneACCESS, and TCRdb retained only in-frame sequences with V and J called. Part of the clones is not carried over; for the studies checked, unresolved V genes explain less than half of this, and the remainder is unexplained. The sample table holds around 360,000 clones, of which 87% were seen once. The biggest ten clones account for more than 9% of the sample. Sequences were obtained from peripheral blood. These receptors all stem from a woman in her 30s with COVID-19, enrolled during active disease.

The rearrangement joins TRBV5-1 to TRBJ1-3, with 9 bases matching TRBD1. The CDR3 sequence is 16 residues long. After removal of 4 bases from V and 2 bases from J, the junction contained 7 bases not matched to a gene. Germline V gene lookup returns CDR1 SGHRS and CDR2 YFSETQ. DNA for the CDR3: TGCGCCAGCAGCACTAGAGGACAGGGGACTGGAAACACCATATATTTT. It codes for CASSTRGQGTGNTIYF.

V usage is TRBV6-5 and J usage is TRBJ2-7; perhaps TRBD1 as D (6 bases). In germline, CDR1 is MNHEY, CDR2 SVGAGI. CDR3 length: 14 amino acids. V lost 8 bases, J lost 6 bases, and 20 bases lay in between. As DNA, the CDR3 is TGTGCCAGCCGCTATGGGGGCGCGAAAAGCGAGCAGTACTTC. Amino acid sequence: CASRYGGAKSEQYF.

The chain has TRBV5-4 and TRBJ1-6; the D gene is possibly TRBD1 (6 bases). This CDR3 has 15 residues. V lost 5 bases to trimming and J lost 7 bases, with 16 bases between them. CDR1 is SGHNT and CDR2 is YYREEE in the germline V gene (reference sequence). The DNA of the CDR3 is TGTGCCAGCAGTGGCGCGGACAGCAGCAATTCACCCCTCCACTTT. It encodes CASSGADSSNSPLHF.

V is TRBV27 and J is TRBJ2-5; 13 nucleotides align to TRBD2. This CDR3 contains 16 residues. The germline V gene has CDR1 MNHEY and CDR2 SMNVEV (reference sequence). V trimming: 5 bases; J trimming: 2 bases; junction bases outside the gene matches: 5. Here the CDR3 reads CASSPRTSGGQETQYF. The DNA of the CDR3 is TGTGCCAGCAGTCCCCGGACTAGCGGGGGACAAGAGACCCAGTACTTC.

The chain is built from TRBV27 and TRBJ2-7; a possible D gene is TRBD1 (6 bases). Deletions cut 7 bases from V and 2 bases from J, with 27 bases between. The CDR3 extends over 18 amino acids. The germline V gene encodes CDR1 MNHEY and CDR2 SMNVEV (reference sequence). The DNA for the CDR3 is TGTGCCAGCATTCTTCGGTGGGACCGAGACAGGCCTACCTACGAGCAGTACTTC. It encodes CASILRWDRDRPTYEQYF.

V and J are TRBV5-1 and TRBJ2-2, with D possibly being TRBD1 (5 bases). The CDR3 runs 16 residues. Germline V gene sequence: CDR1 SGHRS, CDR2 YFSETQ. The germline V and J ends were trimmed by 5 bases and 6 bases, with 20 bases remaining between them. The CDR3 bases are TGCGCCAGCAGGCAGGGTGTCGTAAACAGTCCCGGGGAGCTGTTTTTT. Protein: CASRQGVVNSPGELFF.

The chain carries TRBV18 and TRBJ1-3, with 9 nucleotides matching TRBD1. Germline lookup yields CDR1 KGHSH and CDR2 LQKENI. CDR3 length equals 15 residues. V lost 4 bases, J lost 0 bases, and 1 base stayed unmatched. Here the CDR3 DNA reads TGTGCCAGCTCACGGGACAGGGACTCTGGAAACACCATATATTTT. This codes for CASSRDRDSGNTIYF.

This clone was found once. J is TRBJ2-7 and V is TRBV28, with 9 nucleotides matching TRBD1. CDR1 MDHEN and CDR2 SYDVKM come from the germline V gene. V was clipped by 4 bases and J by 2 bases; unmatched bases: 6. This CDR3 comprises 15 residues. Here the CDR3 reads CASSSPGQGTYEQYF. CDR3 nucleotides: TGTGCCAGCAGTTCCCCGGGACAGGGCACCTACGAGCAGTACTTC.

The chain is built from TRBV18 and TRBJ2-3; 11 bases are shared with TRBD2. CDR3 length: 19 amino acids. V was clipped by 3 bases and J by 2 bases; unmatched bases: 13. From germline, CDR1 is KGHSH and CDR2 LQKENI. CDR3 amino acids: CASSPLTGLADTFTDTQYF. As DNA, the CDR3 is TGTGCCAGCTCACCCCTTACGGGACTAGCGGATACATTCACAGATACGCAGTATTTT. The entire variable domain, with the rest obtained from reference TRBV18 and TRBJ2-3, is as follows: NAGVMQNPRHLVRRRGQEARLRCSPMKGHSHVYWYRQLPEEGLKFMVYLQKENIIDESGMPKERFSAEFPKEGPSILRIQQVVRGDSAAYFCASSPLTGLADTFTDTQYFGPGTRLTVL.

The genes are TRBV12-3 or TRBV12-4 and TRBJ2-5; a weak D match, TRBD2 (5 bases). The V and J ends lost 0 bases and 4 bases respectively, with 6 bases between them. The CDR3 length is 13 residues. CDR3 bases: TGTGCCAGCAGTTTAGCTGCGGGAGAGACCCAGTACTTC. Protein: CASSLAAGETQYF.